Listed below are T cell receptor beta chains from one sample, sequenced in a study of blood T cell repertoires in COVID-19. Produced via immunoSEQ multiplex PCR; TCRdb's table is partial and in-frame only. The table has roughly 350,000 clones, around 87% seen once. Input material: peripheral blood. The receptors come from a woman aged 45-60 years with COVID-19, enrolled during active disease. CDR3s leave out the opening cysteine and the closing phenylalanine or tryptophan. Each record gives: V gene, J gene, CDR3 protein.

TRBV7-7	TRBJ2-3	ASSRFLTSTDTQY
TRBV29-1	TRBJ1-1	SVSLRTEAF
TRBV7-3	TRBJ2-7	ASSLTLIAGAEQY
TRBV9	TRBJ1-1	ASSRLDSLGSTEAF
TRBV6-5	TRBJ1-1	AARDRRNTEAF
TRBV19	TRBJ1-4	ASSIRGLTNEKLF
TRBV18	TRBJ2-7	ASSPYAGAEYEQY
TRBV7-6	TRBJ1-1	ASSRLDRASTEAF
TRBV7-9	TRBJ2-6	ASSVTESGANVLT
TRBV29-1	TRBJ2-1	SVATGVVEQF
TRBV6-5	TRBJ2-5	ASTPTGTSSETQY
TRBV5-1	TRBJ1-2	ASSPGRVYGYT
TRBV25-1	TRBJ1-1	ASSESGTGNTEAF
TRBV7-2	TRBJ1-5	ASSLATVFREQPQH
TRBV7-2	TRBJ2-1	ASSLAGGYNEQF
TRBV29-1	TRBJ2-1	SDRTTYNEQF
TRBV19	TRBJ1-2	ASSERISANYGYT
TRBV24-1	TRBJ2-7	ATSEAGSGLYEQY
TRBV27	TRBJ2-1	ASSFSSGREQF
TRBV5-6	TRBJ1-6	ASSLQRIAVSPLH
TRBV4-3	TRBJ1-6	ASSQRLQGLTPLH
TRBV7-3	TRBJ2-1	ASSPPGGSRNEQF
TRBV3-1/TRBV3-2	TRBJ2-7	ASTESGRDSYEQY
TRBV4-2	TRBJ2-7	ASSHLRWASGSYEQY
TRBV6-4	TRBJ1-5	ASSDPISGEGYRNSNQPQH
TRBV7-9	TRBJ2-7	ASSPRGTSASYEQY
TRBV14	TRBJ2-1	ASSRGNYNEQF
TRBV27	TRBJ2-7	ASSSRGAGSYEQY
TRBV19	TRBJ2-7	ASSVTQGLAVNYEQY
TRBV5-1	TRBJ1-3	ASSLVGSTSSGNTIY
TRBV14	TRBJ1-6	ASSLNNSPLH
TRBV7-9	TRBJ1-6	ASSLGKGQGGSYNSPLH
TRBV6-6	TRBJ1-2	ASSFGAGQEGYT
TRBV2	TRBJ2-1	ASRLLAGRYNEQF
TRBV7-3	TRBJ1-2	ASSEQSGDYGYT
TRBV7-3	TRBJ1-4	ASSLTGRPNEKLF
TRBV9	TRBJ2-3	ASSVAPVSTDTQY
TRBV5-1	TRBJ2-5	ASSLGTSGRRQETQY
TRBV5-4	TRBJ2-7	ASSLEASRSHEQY
TRBV19	TRBJ2-7	ASSMGGASYEQY
TRBV24-1	TRBJ1-1	ATSDFSGDTEAF
TRBV10-3	TRBJ1-1	AISEPHRVAEAF
TRBV7-9	TRBJ1-2	ASSLVSGGQGHGYT
TRBV30	TRBJ1-3	AWSVAGYSGNTIY
TRBV5-1	TRBJ2-3	ASSLALSLGLARDTQY
TRBV18	TRBJ1-4	ASSPTGGYEKLF
TRBV30	TRBJ1-5	AWSLTRDQPQH
TRBV6-2/TRBV6-3	TRBJ2-3	ASSYRAGLTDTQY